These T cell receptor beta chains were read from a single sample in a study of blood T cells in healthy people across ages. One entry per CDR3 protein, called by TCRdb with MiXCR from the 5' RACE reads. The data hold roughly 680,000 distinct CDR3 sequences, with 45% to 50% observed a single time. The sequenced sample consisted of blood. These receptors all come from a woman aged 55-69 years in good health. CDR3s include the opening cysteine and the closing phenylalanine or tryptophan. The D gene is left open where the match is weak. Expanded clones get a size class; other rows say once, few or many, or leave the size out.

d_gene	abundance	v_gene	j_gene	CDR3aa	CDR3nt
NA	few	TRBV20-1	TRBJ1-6	CSARPSGSYNSPLHF	TGCAGTGCTAGGCCGTCTGGCTCCTATAATTCACCCCTCCACTTT
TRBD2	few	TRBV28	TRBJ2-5	CASSSPDSGSRQYF	TGTGCCAGCAGTTCCCCGGATAGCGGGAGTCGACAGTACTTC
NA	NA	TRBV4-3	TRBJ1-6	CASNQGGYWSPLHF	TGCGCCAGCAACCAAGGGGGGTATTGGTCACCCCTCCACTTT
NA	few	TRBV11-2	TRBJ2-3	CASSLGGPGRSDTQYF	TGTGCCAGCAGCTTAGGGGGCCCCGGCAGGTCAGATACGCAGTATTTT
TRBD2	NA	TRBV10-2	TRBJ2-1	CASKKLPGGSRASSYNEQFF	TGCGCCAGCAAAAAACTCCCGGGAGGTTCGCGTGCCTCATCCTACAATGAGCAGTTCTTC
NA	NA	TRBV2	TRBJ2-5	CASSEGAGTGETQYF	TGTGCCAGCAGTGAAGGGGCAGGGACTGGGGAGACCCAGTACTTC
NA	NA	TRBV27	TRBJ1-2	CASSLYGTPNYGYTF	TGTGCCAGCAGTTTATATGGGACACCTAACTATGGCTACACCTTC
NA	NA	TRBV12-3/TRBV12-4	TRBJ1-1	CASSPLFNTEAFF	TGTGCCAGCAGCCCCTTATTCAACACTGAAGCTTTCTTT
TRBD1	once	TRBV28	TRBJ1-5	CASSLIMNGQGNQPQHF	TGTGCCAGCAGTTTAATCATGAATGGACAGGGCAATCAGCCCCAGCATTTT
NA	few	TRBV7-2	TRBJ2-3	CASSLIGDTQYF	TGTGCCAGCAGTTTGATCGGAGATACGCAGTATTTT
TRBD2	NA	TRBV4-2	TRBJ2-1	CASSQGSTSASEQFF	TGTGCCAGCAGCCAAGGGTCTACTAGCGCCAGTGAGCAGTTCTTC
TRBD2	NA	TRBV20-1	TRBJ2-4	CSARDGTSGGYIQYF	TGCAGTGCTAGAGACGGGACTAGCGGGGGTTACATTCAGTACTTC
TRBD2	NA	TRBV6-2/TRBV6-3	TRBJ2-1	CASSDTETSGRFF	TGTGCCAGCAGTGACACCGAGACTAGCGGGAGGTTCTTC
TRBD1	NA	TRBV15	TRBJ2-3	CATSLRTGGGTDTQYF	TGTGCCACCAGCCTACGGACAGGGGGAGGCACAGATACGCAGTATTTT
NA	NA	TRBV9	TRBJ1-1	CASSVDPRGGTEAFF	TGTGCCAGCAGCGTAGATCCTCGGGGCGGTACTGAAGCTTTCTTT
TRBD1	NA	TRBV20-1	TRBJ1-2	CSALRTGGADGYTF	TGCAGTGCTTTAAGGACAGGGGGCGCAGATGGCTACACCTTC
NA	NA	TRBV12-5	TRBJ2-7	CASGMDPGAGTYEQYF	TGTGCTAGTGGGATGGATCCCGGGGCGGGGACCTACGAGCAGTACTTC
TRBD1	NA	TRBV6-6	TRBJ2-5	CASSLPGQVAETQYF	TGTGCCAGCAGCCTACCGGGACAGGTTGCAGAGACCCAGTACTTC
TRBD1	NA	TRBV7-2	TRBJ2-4	CASSLLGQGEGQYF	TGTGCCAGCAGCTTACTCGGACAGGGAGAAGGGCAGTACTTC
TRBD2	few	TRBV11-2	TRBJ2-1	CASRLAATYNEQFF	TGTGCCAGCAGGCTAGCGGCGACCTACAATGAGCAGTTCTTC
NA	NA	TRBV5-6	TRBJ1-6	CASSHDRRNSPLHF	TGTGCCAGCAGCCACGACAGGAGGAATTCGCCCCTCCACTTT
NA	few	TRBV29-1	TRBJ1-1	CSVGRGEDTEAFF	TGCAGCGTTGGTCGGGGGGAAGACACTGAAGCTTTCTTT
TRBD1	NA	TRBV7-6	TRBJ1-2	CASSPGQGATYGYTF	TGTGCCAGCAGCCCGGGACAGGGGGCGACCTATGGCTACACCTTC
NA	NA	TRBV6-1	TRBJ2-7	CASSERSHSVETSYEQYF	TGTGCCAGCAGTGAAAGGAGCCATAGCGTGGAGACCTCCTACGAGCAGTACTTC
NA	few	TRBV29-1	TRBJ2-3	CSVDLDTQYF	TGCAGCGTTGACCTAGATACGCAGTATTTT
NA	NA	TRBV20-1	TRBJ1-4	CSSLSSVDEKLFF	TGCAGTTCCCTCAGTAGTGTGGATGAAAAACTGTTTTTT
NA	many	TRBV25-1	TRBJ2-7	CASSESASAGDEQYF	TGTGCCAGCAGTGAGAGCGCCTCCGCGGGCGACGAGCAGTACTTC
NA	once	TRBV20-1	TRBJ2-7	CSARSQDGLRKQYF	TGCAGTGCTAGAAGCCAGGACGGTCTACGAAAGCAGTACTTC
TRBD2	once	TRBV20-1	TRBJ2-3	CSATSLAGDTDTQYF	TGCAGTGCGACGAGTCTAGCGGGAGACACAGATACGCAGTATTTT
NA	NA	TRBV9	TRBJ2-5	CASSPRLGGGQETQYF	TGTGCCAGCAGCCCCCGGCTGGGGGGTGGGCAAGAGACCCAGTACTTC
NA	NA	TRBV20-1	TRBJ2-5	CSAVGEGGNTETQYF	TGCAGTGCTGTTGGGGAAGGGGGAAATACGGAGACCCAGTACTTC
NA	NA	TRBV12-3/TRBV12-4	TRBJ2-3	CASSTGSDTQYF	TGTGCCAGCAGCACGGGGTCAGATACGCAGTATTTT
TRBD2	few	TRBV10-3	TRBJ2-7	CAISELAGGPGEQYF	TGTGCCATCAGTGAACTAGCGGGAGGGCCTGGCGAGCAGTACTTC
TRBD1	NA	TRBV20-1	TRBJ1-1	CSARTGGEDMAFF	TGCAGTGCTAGGACAGGGGGCGAAGATATGGCTTTCTTT
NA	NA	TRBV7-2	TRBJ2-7	CASSLGSSYNEQYF	TGTGCCAGCAGCTTAGGCAGCTCCTACAATGAGCAGTACTTC